This TCR beta chain is from a study of response to subunit inactivated influenza vaccine. This clonotype occurred a few times. CDR1 is SQVTM and CDR2 is ANQGSEA in the germline V gene. V trimming: 4 bases; J trimming: 3 bases; junction bases outside the gene matches: 5. The CDR3 runs to 14 residues. TCRdb fed the RT-PCR reads into MiXCR, producing one record per CDR3 protein. The profile shows about 520,000 distinct CDR3 sequences, roughly 25% of them singletons. The input for sequencing was CD4+ T cells sorted from PBMCs, taken around 5 days after vaccination. The rearrangement links TRBV29-1 to TRBJ1-1; TRBD1 matches 10 bases. This TCR derives from a man in his fifties or sixties who received an inactivated influenza vaccine. CDR3 DNA: TGCAGCGTTGGACAGGGGGCATCGTACACTGAAGCTTTCTTT. Its protein product is CSVGQGASYTEAFF.